This T cell receptor (beta chain) was found in a study of CD8 T cells in Susac syndrome. This CDR3 contains 14 residues. V lost 4 bases and J lost 6, with 13 bases in between. Germline V lookup: CDR1 LGHDT, CDR2 YNNKEL (reference sequence). Reverse transcription of roughly 0.45 to 1 ug RNA was carried out with random hexamers. An immunoSEQ multiplex PCR generated amplified TCR beta CDR3 products spanning 54 Vbeta and 13 Jbeta. TCRdb re-derived calls from the immunoSEQ multiplex PCR reads in MiXCR, one entry per CDR3 protein. The sample consists of 150,000 to 250,000 distinct CDR3 sequences, nearly 95% of them appearing once.

Sequenced sample: CD4+ T cells from PBMCs. The source of this sequence is a human donor with multiple sclerosis. J is TRBJ2-1 and V is TRBV3-1, with D perhaps TRBD1 or TRBD2 (5 bases each). CDR3 nucleotides: TGTGCCAGCAGCCCTCAGGGTGAGGGCAATGAGCAGTTCTTC. Its protein is CASSPQGEGNEQFF.